These T cell receptor beta chains were read from a single sample in a study of shared clonotypes between healthy human individuals. Clones were sequenced by immunoSEQ multiplex PCR, and TCRdb holds only the in-frame ones, with some missing. This table holds millions of clones, approximately 94% found once. The sample was naive CD4+ T cells sorted from blood. These receptors were taken from a man younger than 30 in good health. The CDR3 runs from the conserved cysteine through the conserved F or W. Each record gives: D gene, V gene, CDR3 length, J gene, clone size, CDR3 protein, CDR3 DNA. A D gene is named only where the DNA matches it firmly. Part of the rows lack a size; the others show once, few, many or a class for expanded clones.

-	TRBV11-2	13	TRBJ2-7	-	CASSLVPDYEQYF	TGTGCCAGCAGCTTAGTCCCAGACTACGAGCAGTACTTC
TRBD2	TRBV9	17	TRBJ2-3	-	CASSVDPLAGGTDTQYF	TGTGCCAGCAGCGTAGACCCGCTAGCGGGGGGGACAGATACGCAGTATTTT
-	TRBV11-2	14	TRBJ2-3	-	CASSLQRGYDTQYF	TGTGCCAGCAGCTTGCAAAGGGGGTACGATACGCAGTATTTT
-	TRBV6-6	13	TRBJ2-7	-	CASTGDGRYEQYF	TGTGCCAGCACCGGGGACGGGCGCTACGAGCAGTACTTC
-	TRBV2	13	TRBJ2-7	-	CASSEATGYEQYF	TGTGCCAGCAGTGAAGCAACGGGGTACGAGCAGTACTTC
-	TRBV9	14	TRBJ1-5	-	CASSVIRGHQPQHF	TGTGCCAGCAGCGTAATTAGGGGCCATCAGCCCCAGCATTTT
-	TRBV11-2	15	TRBJ2-1	once	CASSFDGLSYNEQFF	TGTGCCAGCAGCTTCGACGGCCTCTCCTACAATGAGCAGTTCTTC
-	TRBV5-8	13	TRBJ2-1	-	CASRVGIANEQFF	TGTGCCAGCAGGGTAGGGATTGCGAATGAGCAGTTCTTC
-	TRBV5-1	14	TRBJ2-5	-	CASSPTRWRRTQYF	TGCGCCAGCAGCCCGACTAGGTGGAGGAGGACCCAGTACTTC
TRBD1	TRBV2	14	TRBJ1-6	-	CASRPQGDNSPLHF	TGTGCCAGCAGACCACAGGGGGATAATTCACCCCTCCACTTT
-	TRBV10-2	13	TRBJ1-1	-	CASSEIRNTEAFF	TGCGCCAGCAGTGAGATAAGGAACACTGAAGCTTTCTTT
-	TRBV12-5	11	TRBJ2-4	-	CASGVGVIQYF	TGTGCTAGTGGGGTAGGGGTCATTCAGTACTTC
-	TRBV6-5	14	TRBJ1-1	-	CASGRGNSHTEAFF	TGTGCCAGCGGCCGAGGGAACTCCCACACTGAAGCTTTCTTT
-	TRBV5-1	15	TRBJ2-1	-	CASSLDWKGLNEQFF	TGCGCCAGCAGCTTGGATTGGAAGGGATTGAATGAGCAGTTCTTC
-	TRBV27	15	TRBJ2-1	-	CASSRIRVTYNEQFF	TGTGCCAGCAGCCGTATCAGGGTAACCTACAATGAGCAGTTCTTC
-	TRBV2	18	TRBJ2-3	-	CASSRASVVPPSADTQYF	TGTGCCAGCAGCCGAGCGTCAGTGGTCCCGCCCTCAGCTGATACGCAGTATTTT
-	TRBV7-9	13	TRBJ1-2	-	CASSGRQTYGYTF	TGTGCCAGCAGCGGAAGGCAGACCTATGGCTACACCTTC
-	TRBV6-5	11	TRBJ1-1	few	CAVCRGTEAFF	TGTGCCGTTTGCAGGGGCACTGAAGCTTTCTTT
-	TRBV5-1	15	TRBJ2-3	-	CASSVAGTVWDTQYF	TGCGCCAGCAGCGTCGCGGGGACAGTATGGGATACGCAGTATTTT
-	TRBV6-5	13	TRBJ2-7	-	CASSYHGGYGQYF	TGTGCCAGCAGTTACCACGGCGGATACGGGCAGTACTTC
TRBD1	TRBV9	15	TRBJ1-2	-	CASSVDPGGNYGYTF	TGTGCCAGCAGCGTAGACCCAGGGGGTAACTATGGCTACACCTTC
-	TRBV19	14	TRBJ2-7	-	CASSKNTGAYEQYF	TGTGCCAGTAGTAAAAACACTGGGGCCTACGAGCAGTACTTC
-	TRBV10-2	16	TRBJ1-1	once	CASIAVGEGGNTEAFF	TGCGCCAGCATAGCCGTCGGCGAGGGCGGGAACACTGAAGCTTTCTTT
-	TRBV12-2	17	TRBJ2-3	-	CASRLAASGRVSDTQYF	TGTGCAAGTCGCTTAGCGGCTAGCGGGAGGGTGTCCGATACGCAGTATTTT
-	TRBV28	13	TRBJ1-2	-	CASSLGGGDGYTF	TGTGCCAGCAGTTTGGGGGGAGGTGATGGCTACACCTTC
-	TRBV19	14	TRBJ1-1	-	CASSIQRVNTEAFF	TGTGCCAGTAGTATCCAGAGAGTGAACACTGAAGCTTTCTTT
TRBD1	TRBV6-7	13	TRBJ2-5	-	CAGQYRGQETQYF	TGTGCCGGCCAATACAGGGGTCAAGAGACCCAGTACTTC
-	TRBV6-5	14	TRBJ1-1	once	CASSSLTPNTEAFF	TGTGCCAGCAGTTCTCTTACACCGAACACTGAAGCTTTCTTT
-	TRBV20-1	10	TRBJ1-2	-	CSARNYGYTF	TGCAGTGCTAGGAATTATGGCTACACCTTC
-	TRBV6-1	15	TRBJ2-1	-	CASSEHSGAGDEQFF	TGTGCCAGCAGTGAGCACTCGGGGGCCGGGGATGAGCAGTTCTTC
-	TRBV19	12	TRBJ1-3	-	CASSPAGNTIYF	TGTGCCAGTAGTCCAGCCGGAAACACCATATATTTT
TRBD1	TRBV10-3	15	TRBJ1-2	-	CAIGAGTGGGYGYTF	TGTGCCATCGGGGCCGGGACAGGGGGCGGCTATGGCTACACCTTC
-	TRBV18	12	TRBJ1-3	-	CASSPRASTIYF	TGTGCCAGCTCACCTCGCGCGTCCACCATATATTTT
-	TRBV7-2	16	TRBJ1-4	-	CASSLVGGAANEKLFF	TGTGCCAGCAGCTTAGTCGGGGGGGCAGCTAATGAAAAACTGTTTTTT
-	TRBV6-1	15	TRBJ2-5	-	CASMVNPGEEETQYF	TGTGCCAGCATGGTGAATCCAGGGGAAGAAGAGACCCAGTACTTC
-	TRBV15	17	TRBJ2-1	-	CATSSVYTASSYNEQFF	TGTGCCACCAGCAGTGTTTATACGGCGAGTTCCTACAATGAGCAGTTCTTC
-	TRBV27	14	TRBJ2-7	-	CASSRLFVPYEQYF	TGTGCCAGCAGTCGACTGTTTGTGCCCTACGAGCAGTACTTC
-	TRBV9	15	TRBJ2-2	-	CASSARSESTGELFF	TGTGCCAGCAGCGCTCGCTCGGAATCCACCGGGGAGCTGTTTTTT
-	TRBV10-3	14	TRBJ2-5	-	CAISEQDLQETQYF	TGTGCCATCAGTGAACAGGACCTCCAAGAGACCCAGTACTTC